This TCR beta chain was identified during a study of CD8 T cells in Susac syndrome. Points from the study as a whole: A relatively small number of individuals underwent TCR sequencing and HLA analysis.

RNA amounts of roughly 0.45 to 1 ug underwent reverse transcription with random hexamers. Amplification of TCR beta CDR3 spanned 54 Vbeta and 13 Jbeta via immunoSEQ multiplex PCR. Each CDR3 protein gets one entry after TCRdb re-called the immunoSEQ multiplex PCR reads with MiXCR. Among about 430,000 distinct CDR3 sequences listed, approximately 89% were seen once. Relapsing-remitting disease, either stable or active, was present in the multiple sclerosis controls, who were treatment-naive patients. Negative isolation was used for CD8+ and CD4+ T cells and FACS enrichment for TEMRA cells. V was clipped by 0 bases and J by 1 base, with 15 bases between them. CDR3 length equals 17 residues. CDR1 WSHSY and CDR2 SAAADI come from the germline V gene. A note on this clonotype: Its specificity is unknown.

This TCR was sampled from a human donor with multiple sclerosis. The sequenced sample consisted of CD8+ T cells from PBMCs. The rearrangement links TRBV10-2 to TRBJ2-5; a weak D match, TRBD1 (6 bases). Here the CDR3 DNA reads TGCGCCAGCAGTGAGTCGGTCGGGACAAGAACCCAAGAGACCCAGTACTTC. The encoded protein is CASSESVGTRTQETQYF.